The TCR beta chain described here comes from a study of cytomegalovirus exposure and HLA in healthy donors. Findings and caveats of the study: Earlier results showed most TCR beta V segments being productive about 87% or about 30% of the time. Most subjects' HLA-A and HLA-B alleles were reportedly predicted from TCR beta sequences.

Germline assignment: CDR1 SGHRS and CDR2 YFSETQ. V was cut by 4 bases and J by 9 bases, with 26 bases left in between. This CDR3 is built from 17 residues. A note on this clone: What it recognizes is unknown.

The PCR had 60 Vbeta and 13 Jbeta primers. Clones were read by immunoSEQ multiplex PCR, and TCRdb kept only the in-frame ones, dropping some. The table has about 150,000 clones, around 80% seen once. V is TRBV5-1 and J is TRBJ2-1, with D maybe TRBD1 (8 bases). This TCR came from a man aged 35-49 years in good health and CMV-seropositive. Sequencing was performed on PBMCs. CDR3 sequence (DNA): TGCGCCAGCAGCCGCCGAGATATCAGGGGGCGCGGGGGTGAGCAGTTCTTC. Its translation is CASSRRDIRGRGGEQFF.